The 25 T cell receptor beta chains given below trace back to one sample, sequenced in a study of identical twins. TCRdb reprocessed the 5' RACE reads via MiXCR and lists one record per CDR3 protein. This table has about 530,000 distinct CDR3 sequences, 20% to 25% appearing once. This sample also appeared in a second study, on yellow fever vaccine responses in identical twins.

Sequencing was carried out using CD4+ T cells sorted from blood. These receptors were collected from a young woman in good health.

CDR3 region: CASSLGEGGEQYV. CDR3 in DNA: TGTGCCAGCAGTTTAGGTGAGGGGGGAGAGCAGTACGTC. V usage is TRBV12-3 or TRBV12-4 and J usage is TRBJ2-7, with D possibly being TRBD1 or TRBD2 (6 bases each). The CDR3 loop spans 13 amino acids. V dropped 1 base and J dropped 7 bases, with 11 bases sitting between them.

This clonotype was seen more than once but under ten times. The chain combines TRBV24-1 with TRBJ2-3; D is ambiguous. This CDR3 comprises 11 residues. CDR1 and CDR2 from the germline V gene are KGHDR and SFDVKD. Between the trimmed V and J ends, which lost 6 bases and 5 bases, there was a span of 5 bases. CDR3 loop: CATSPGDTQYF. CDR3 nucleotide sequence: TGTGCCACCAGTCCCGGAGATACGCAGTATTTT.

The CDR3 nucleotides are TGCGCCAGCAGCTTGGGTTCGAGGGGCGGAGAGACCCAGTACTTC. Encoded protein: CASSLGSRGGETQYF. V is TRBV5-1 and J is TRBJ2-5; D is tentatively TRBD1 or TRBD2 (5 bases each). V was clipped by 0 bases and J by 4 bases, with 13 bases between them. Germline V CDR1 and CDR2: SGHRS, YFSETQ. The CDR3 consists of 15 residues.

The CDR3 is CATQGRTGYEQYF. The CDR3 DNA is TGTGCCACTCAGGGAAGAACAGGTTACGAGCAGTACTTC. V and J are TRBV24-1 and TRBJ2-7, with a tentative D call TRBD1 (5 bases). CDR3 length: 13 amino acids. Trimming removed 10 bases at V and 4 bases at J, with 16 bases between. The germline CDR1 and CDR2 sequences are KGHDR and SFDVKD.

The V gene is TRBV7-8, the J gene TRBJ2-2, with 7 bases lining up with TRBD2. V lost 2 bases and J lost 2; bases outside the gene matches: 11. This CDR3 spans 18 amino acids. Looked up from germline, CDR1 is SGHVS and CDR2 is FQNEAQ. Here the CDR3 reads CASSLYGGGVTNTGELFF. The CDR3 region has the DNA TGTGCCAGCAGCTTATATGGGGGAGGGGTCACCAACACCGGGGAGCTGTTTTTT.

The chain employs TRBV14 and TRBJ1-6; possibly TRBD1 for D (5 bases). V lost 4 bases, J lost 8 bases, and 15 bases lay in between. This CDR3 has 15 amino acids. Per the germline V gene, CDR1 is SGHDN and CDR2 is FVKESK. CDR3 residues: CASSLIGGVYSPLHF. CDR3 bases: TGTGCCAGCAGCCTGATTGGAGGGGTATATTCACCCCTCCACTTT. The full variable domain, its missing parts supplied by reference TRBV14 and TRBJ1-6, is EAGVTQFPSHSVIEKGQTVTLRCDPISGHDNLYWYRRVMGKEIKFLLHFVKESKQDESGMPNNRFLAERTGGTYSTLKVQPAELEDSGVYFCASSLIGGVYSPLHFGNGTRLTVT.

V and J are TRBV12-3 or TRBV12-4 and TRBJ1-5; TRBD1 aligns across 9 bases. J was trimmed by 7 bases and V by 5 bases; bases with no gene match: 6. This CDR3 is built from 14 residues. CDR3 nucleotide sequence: TGTGCCAGCAGTACCGGACAGGGGCGGCAGCCCCAGCATTTT. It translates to CASSTGQGRQPQHF.

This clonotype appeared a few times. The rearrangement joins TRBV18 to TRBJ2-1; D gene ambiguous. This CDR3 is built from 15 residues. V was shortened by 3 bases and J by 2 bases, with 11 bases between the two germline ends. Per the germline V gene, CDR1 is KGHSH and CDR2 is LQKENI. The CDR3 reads CASSPPTQPYNEQFF. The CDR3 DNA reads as TGTGCCAGCTCACCCCCCACGCAGCCCTACAATGAGCAGTTCTTC.

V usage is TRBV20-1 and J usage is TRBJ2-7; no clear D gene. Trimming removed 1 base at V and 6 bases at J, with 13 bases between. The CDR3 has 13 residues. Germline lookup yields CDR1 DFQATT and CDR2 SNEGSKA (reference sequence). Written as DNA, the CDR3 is TGCAGTGCTAGAGCCGCATATTGGGTCGAGCAGTACTTC. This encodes CSARAAYWVEQYF.

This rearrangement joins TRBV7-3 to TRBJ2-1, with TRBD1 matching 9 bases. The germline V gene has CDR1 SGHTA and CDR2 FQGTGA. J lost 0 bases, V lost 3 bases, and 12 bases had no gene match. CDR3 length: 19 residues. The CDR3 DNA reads TGTGCCAGCAGCTTCCCGGGGACAGGGCGGAGTAGCTCCTACAATGAGCAGTTCTTC. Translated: CASSFPGTGRSSSYNEQFF.

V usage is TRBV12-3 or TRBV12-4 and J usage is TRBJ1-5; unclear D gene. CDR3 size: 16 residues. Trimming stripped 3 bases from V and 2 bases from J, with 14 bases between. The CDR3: CASSFSLGSGNQPQHF. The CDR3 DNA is TGTGCCAGCAGTTTTAGCCTAGGGAGTGGCAATCAGCCCCAGCATTTT.

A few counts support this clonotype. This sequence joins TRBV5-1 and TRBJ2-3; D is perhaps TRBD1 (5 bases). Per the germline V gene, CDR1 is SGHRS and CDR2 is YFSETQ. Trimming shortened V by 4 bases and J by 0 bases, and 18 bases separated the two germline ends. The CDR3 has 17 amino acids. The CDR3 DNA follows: TGCGCCAGCAGCGGTAGACAGAAGACAACTAGCACAGATACGCAGTATTTT. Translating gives CASSGRQKTTSTDTQYF.

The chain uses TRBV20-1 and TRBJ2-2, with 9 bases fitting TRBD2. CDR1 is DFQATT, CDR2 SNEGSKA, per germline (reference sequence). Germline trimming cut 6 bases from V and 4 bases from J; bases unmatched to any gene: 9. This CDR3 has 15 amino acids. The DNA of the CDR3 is TGCAGTGCCCTAAATAGCGGGGGTCCCACCGGGGAGCTGTTTTTT. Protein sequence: CSALNSGGPTGELFF.

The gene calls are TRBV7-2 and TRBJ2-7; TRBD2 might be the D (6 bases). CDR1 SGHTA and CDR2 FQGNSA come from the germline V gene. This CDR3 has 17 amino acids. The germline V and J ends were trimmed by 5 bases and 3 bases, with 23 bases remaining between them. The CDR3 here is CASSGSRLRRDFYEQYF. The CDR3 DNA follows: TGTGCCAGCAGCGGCTCGCGGTTGCGACGGGACTTCTACGAGCAGTACTTC.

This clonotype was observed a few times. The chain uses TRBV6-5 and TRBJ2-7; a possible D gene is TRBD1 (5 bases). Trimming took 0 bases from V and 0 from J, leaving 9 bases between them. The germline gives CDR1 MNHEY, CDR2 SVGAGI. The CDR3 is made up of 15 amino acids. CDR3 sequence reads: CASSYSAGNSYEQYV. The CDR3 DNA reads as TGTGCCAGCAGTTACTCAGCAGGGAACTCCTACGAGCAGTACGTC.

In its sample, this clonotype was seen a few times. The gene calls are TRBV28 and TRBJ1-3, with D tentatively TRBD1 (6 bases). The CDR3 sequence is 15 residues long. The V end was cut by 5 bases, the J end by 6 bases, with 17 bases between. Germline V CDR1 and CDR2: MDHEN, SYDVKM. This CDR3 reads CASSTGKGHINTIYF. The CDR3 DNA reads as TGTGCCAGCAGTACGGGGAAGGGACACATAAACACCATATATTTT.

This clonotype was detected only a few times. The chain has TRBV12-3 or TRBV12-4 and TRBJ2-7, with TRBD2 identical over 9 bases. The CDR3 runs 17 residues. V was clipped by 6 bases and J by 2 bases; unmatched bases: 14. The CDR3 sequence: CASSPWSLSSGTYEQYF. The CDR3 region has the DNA TGTGCCAGCAGCCCCTGGTCCCTCTCTAGCGGGACCTACGAGCAGTACTTC.

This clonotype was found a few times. CDR3 region: CASSTQRSDEQYV. As DNA, the CDR3 is TGTGCCAGCAGCACACAAAGGTCGGACGAGCAGTACGTC. This chain connects TRBV7-2 to TRBJ2-7; D is ambiguous. Between the trimmed V and J ends, which lost 5 bases and 5 bases, there was a span of 13 bases. CDR1 and CDR2 from the germline V gene are SGHTA and FQGNSA. The CDR3 loop spans 13 amino acids.

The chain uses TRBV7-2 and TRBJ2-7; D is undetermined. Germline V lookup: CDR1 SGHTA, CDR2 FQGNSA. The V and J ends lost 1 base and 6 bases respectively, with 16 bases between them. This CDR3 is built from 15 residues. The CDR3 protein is CASSLVRASPGEQYF. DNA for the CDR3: TGTGCCAGCAGCTTAGTCCGAGCCAGCCCAGGCGAGCAGTACTTC.

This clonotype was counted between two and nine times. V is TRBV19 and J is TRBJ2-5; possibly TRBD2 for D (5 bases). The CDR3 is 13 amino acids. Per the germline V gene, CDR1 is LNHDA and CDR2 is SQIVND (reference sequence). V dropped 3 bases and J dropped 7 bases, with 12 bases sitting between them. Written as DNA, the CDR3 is TGTGCCAGTAGTATTACGGGATTGGGGACCCAGTACTTC. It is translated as CASSITGLGTQYF.

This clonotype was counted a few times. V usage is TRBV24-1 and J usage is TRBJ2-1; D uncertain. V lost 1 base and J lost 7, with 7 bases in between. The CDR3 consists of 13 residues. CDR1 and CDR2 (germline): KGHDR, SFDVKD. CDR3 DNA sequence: TGTGCCACCAGTGATTTTAAGGCAAATGAGCAGTTCTTC. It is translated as CATSDFKANEQFF.

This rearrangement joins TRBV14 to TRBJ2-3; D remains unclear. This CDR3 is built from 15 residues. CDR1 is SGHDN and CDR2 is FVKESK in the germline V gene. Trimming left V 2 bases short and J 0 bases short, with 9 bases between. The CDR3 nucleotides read TGTGCCAGCAGCCAAAGACTTGGCAGCACAGATACGCAGTATTTT. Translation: CASSQRLGSTDTQYF.

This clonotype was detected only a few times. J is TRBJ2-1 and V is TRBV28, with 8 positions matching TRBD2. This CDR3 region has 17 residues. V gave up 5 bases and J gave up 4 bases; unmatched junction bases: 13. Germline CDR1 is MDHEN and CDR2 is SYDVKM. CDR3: CASSQISGTTQYNEQFF. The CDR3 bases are TGTGCCAGCAGTCAAATTAGCGGGACTACTCAATACAATGAGCAGTTCTTC.

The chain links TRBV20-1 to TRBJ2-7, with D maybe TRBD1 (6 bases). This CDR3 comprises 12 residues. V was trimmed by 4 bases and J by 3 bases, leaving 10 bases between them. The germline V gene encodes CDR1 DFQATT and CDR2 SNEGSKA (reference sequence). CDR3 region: CSAKKDSYEQYV. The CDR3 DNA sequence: TGCAGTGCTAAAAAGGACAGCTACGAGCAGTACGTC.

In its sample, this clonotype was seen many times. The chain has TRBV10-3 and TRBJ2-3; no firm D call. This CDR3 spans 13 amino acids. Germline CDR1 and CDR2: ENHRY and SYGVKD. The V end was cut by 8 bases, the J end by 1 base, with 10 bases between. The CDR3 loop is CAIARTGTDTQYF. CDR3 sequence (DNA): TGTGCCATCGCCCGAACTGGCACAGATACGCAGTATTTT.